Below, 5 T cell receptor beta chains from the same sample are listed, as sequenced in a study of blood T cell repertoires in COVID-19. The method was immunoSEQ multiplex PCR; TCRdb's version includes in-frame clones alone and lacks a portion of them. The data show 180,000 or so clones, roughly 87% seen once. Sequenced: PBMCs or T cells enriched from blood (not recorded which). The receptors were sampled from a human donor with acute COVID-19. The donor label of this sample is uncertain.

This CDR3 is CASTSGTGVHEQYF. Here the CDR3 DNA reads TGTGCCAGCACCTCTGGGACAGGGGTCCACGAGCAGTACTTC. The chain couples TRBV28 to TRBJ2-7, with 10 nucleotides matching TRBD1. The CDR3 sequence is 14 residues long. CDR1 and CDR2 (germline): MDHEN, SYDVKM. Losses at the gene ends were 7 bases for V and 5 bases for J; bases not matched to a gene: 8.

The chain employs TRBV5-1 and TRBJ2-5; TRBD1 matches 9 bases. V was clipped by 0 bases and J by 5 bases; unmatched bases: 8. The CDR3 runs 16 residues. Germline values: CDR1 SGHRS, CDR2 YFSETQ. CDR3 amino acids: CASSLARQGGRETQYF. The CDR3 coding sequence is TGCGCCAGCAGCTTGGCCAGACAGGGGGGACGGGAGACCCAGTACTTC. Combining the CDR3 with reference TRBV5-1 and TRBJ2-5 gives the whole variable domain KAGVTQTPRYLIKTRGQQVTLSCSPISGHRSVSWYQQTPGQGLQFLFEYFSETQRNKGNFPGRFSGRQFSNSRSEMNVSTLELGDSALYLCASSLARQGGRETQYFGPGTRLLVL.

CDR3 sequence (DNA): TGTGCCAGCAGTTACAACGGACAGGGAGCGGTGAAACTGTTTTTT. This translates into CASSYNGQGAVKLFF. The chain is built from TRBV6-5 and TRBJ1-4; 8 nucleotides line up with TRBD1. The germline gives CDR1 MNHEY, CDR2 SVGAGI. This CDR3 contains 15 residues. J gave up 11 bases and V 2 bases, and 10 bases lay outside the gene matches.

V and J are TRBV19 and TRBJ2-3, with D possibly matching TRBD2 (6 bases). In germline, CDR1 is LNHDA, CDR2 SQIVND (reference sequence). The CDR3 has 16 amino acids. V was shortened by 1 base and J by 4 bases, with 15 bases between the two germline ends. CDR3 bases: TGTGCCAGTAGTATAGTACTAGCTGGAGGGGCAGATACGCAGTATTTT. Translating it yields CASSIVLAGGADTQYF.

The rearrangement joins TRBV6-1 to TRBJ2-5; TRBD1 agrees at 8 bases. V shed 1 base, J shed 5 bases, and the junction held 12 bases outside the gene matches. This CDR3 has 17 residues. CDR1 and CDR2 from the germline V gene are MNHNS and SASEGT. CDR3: CASSEDRRAGGLETQYF. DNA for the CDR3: TGTGCCAGCAGTGAAGATCGCAGAGCAGGGGGCTTGGAGACCCAGTACTTC.